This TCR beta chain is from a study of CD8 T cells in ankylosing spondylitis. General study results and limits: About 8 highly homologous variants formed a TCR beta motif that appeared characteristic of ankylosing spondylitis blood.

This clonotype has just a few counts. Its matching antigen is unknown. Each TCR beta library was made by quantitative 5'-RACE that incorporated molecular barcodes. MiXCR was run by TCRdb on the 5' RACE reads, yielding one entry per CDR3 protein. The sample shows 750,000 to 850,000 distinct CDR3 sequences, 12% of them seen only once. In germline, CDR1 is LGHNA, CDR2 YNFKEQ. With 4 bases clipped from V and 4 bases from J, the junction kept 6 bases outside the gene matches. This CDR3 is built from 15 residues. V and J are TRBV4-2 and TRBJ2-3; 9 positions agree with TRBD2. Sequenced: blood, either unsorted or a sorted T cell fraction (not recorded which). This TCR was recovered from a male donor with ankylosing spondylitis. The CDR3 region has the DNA TGTGCCAGCAGCCTGGCTAGCGGGGACCCAGATACGCAGTATTTT. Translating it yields CASSLASGDPDTQYF.